At least ten counts were recorded for the clone carrying this T cell receptor (beta chain). Its antigen is as yet unknown. As to time point: sample taken at primary tumor resection. There are 15 residues in the CDR3. Per the germline V gene, CDR1 is SGHTA and CDR2 is FQGNSA. Trimming shortened V by 1 base and J by 0 bases, and 7 bases separated the two germline ends. One entry per CDR3 protein results from TCRdb running MiXCR on the 5' RACE reads. Found here are roughly 48,000 distinct CDR3 sequences, approximately 5.7% of them singletons; the top ten hold around 10%. This record comes from a study of spatial heterogeneity in lung cancer. Study-wide results and limits: More often at tumor resection than at routine follow-up, ubiquitous expanded tumor TCRs were detected in the blood.

The TCR was taken from a male donor with early-stage non-small cell lung cancer. The specimen was PBMCs, collected at surgery. This sequence joins TRBV7-2 and TRBJ2-1, with D perhaps assigned TRBD1 or TRBD2 (5 bases each). CDR3 sequence reads: CASSLGDPSYNEQFF. In nucleotides, the CDR3 is TGTGCCAGCAGCTTAGGGGACCCCTCCTACAATGAGCAGTTCTTC.